Each of the 30 T cell receptor beta chains below was sequenced from the same sample in a study of regulatory T cells in long-lasting Graves disease. Indicated time point: newly diagnosed GD, antithyroid drugs for less than 3 months. The TCR library was made from RNA that had been extracted from PBMCs in TRIzol. To make TCR beta libraries, researchers used iRepertoire HTBI primers and Arm-PCR of CDR3 regions. One entry per CDR3 protein, called by TCRdb with MiXCR from the multiplex PCR reads. The repertoire holds hundreds of thousands of distinct CDR3 sequences, with around 15% as singletons. The data also belong to a second study, concerning T cells in Graves' hyperthyroidism and ophthalmopathy.

Sequenced here: peripheral blood mononuclear cells (PBMCs), sampled at new diagnosis, from a patient treated with antithyroid drugs. The source is a woman aged 35 to 59 with Graves disease.

The count of this clonotype is one. V usage is TRBV6-2 or TRBV6-3 and J usage is TRBJ1-1; D perhaps matches TRBD1 (5 bases). Germline values: CDR1 MNHEY, CDR2 SVGEGT. The ends were cut back, 5 bases at V and 0 bases at J, with 13 bases in the middle. The CDR3 covers 15 residues. CDR3 residues: CASSGSGTLNTEAFF. The CDR3 bases are TGTGCCAGCAGTGGGTCGGGGACGTTGAACACTGAAGCTTTCTTT.

This clonotype has a count of ten or more. An end of the junction does not agree with germline; a read error may underlie this. The chain carries TRBV28 and TRBJ1-2; D call uncertain. The V gene's germline CDR1 is MDHEN and CDR2 SYDVKM. The CDR3 is 12 residues long. CDR3 protein: CASSLNEPPLYF. CDR3 in DNA: TGTGCCAGCAGTTTAAATGAACCCCCACTCTACTTC.

This clonotype was observed many times. This chain connects TRBV3-1 to TRBJ1-6; 7 nucleotides align to TRBD1. CDR3 length: 15 amino acids. The germline V gene has CDR1 LGHDT and CDR2 YNNKEL (reference sequence). V gave up 4 bases and J gave up 8 bases; unmatched junction bases: 8. In DNA form, the CDR3 reads TGTGCCAGCAGCCGGCGACAGGGTGGATATTCACCCCTCCACTTT. This gives the protein CASSRRQGGYSPLHF.

The table lists this clonotype with many counts. This rearrangement joins TRBV11-2 to TRBJ2-7; D gene uncertain. The CDR3 runs to 13 residues. V was trimmed by 0 bases and J by 6 bases, leaving 9 bases between them. Germline CDR1 and CDR2: SGHAT and FQNNGV. In DNA form, the CDR3 reads TGTGCCAGCAGCTTAGATGGCCGGATCGAGCAGTACTTC. Amino acids: CASSLDGRIEQYF.

This clonotype was seen a few times. This chain joins TRBV29-1 and TRBJ2-1; maybe TRBD1 (7 bases). The V and J ends lost 4 bases and 8 bases respectively, with 18 bases between them. Germline V gene sequence: CDR1 SQVTM, CDR2 ANQGSEA. The CDR3 covers 14 residues. Here the CDR3 reads CSVVGQGGVHEQFF. CDR3 DNA: TGCAGCGTTGTGGGGCAGGGGGGAGTCCATGAGCAGTTCTTC.

The chain recombines TRBV20-1 with TRBJ2-2; tentatively, D is TRBD2 (5 bases). Germline assignment: CDR1 DFQATT and CDR2 SNEGSKA (reference sequence). Trimming pared 1 base from V and 6 bases from J, leaving 12 bases between. The CDR3 is 14 amino acids. The CDR3, as DNA: TGCAGTGCTAGAGTGCGAGGGCACGCCGGGGAGCTGTTTTTT. This encodes CSARVRGHAGELFF.

This clonotype was detected only a few times. This chain connects TRBV5-5 to TRBJ2-7; 12 bases are a match to TRBD2. CDR3 length equals 15 residues. The germline V gene has CDR1 SGHKS and CDR2 YYEKEE (reference sequence). Losses at the gene ends were 3 bases for V and 3 bases for J; bases not matched to a gene: 4. The chain's CDR3 is CASSWRLAGDYEQYF. CDR3 nucleotides: TGTGCCAGCAGCTGGAGACTAGCGGGGGACTACGAGCAGTACTTC.

In its sample, this clonotype was seen many times. The chain combines TRBV18 with TRBJ2-7; D possibly corresponds to TRBD1 (5 bases). This CDR3 region has 14 residues. Trimming took off 4 bases at V and 0 bases at J, with 10 bases between the two ends. CDR1 is KGHSH and CDR2 is LQKENI in the germline V gene. In DNA form, the CDR3 reads TGTGCCAGCTCACGGGGCAGCACCTCCTACGAGCAGTACTTC. The encoded protein is CASSRGSTSYEQYF.

This clonotype was observed at least ten times. The germline gene is not matched at one end of the junction; a read error may be the cause. For the CDR3, the DNA is TGTGCCAGCACTTACTGGGGGAGTTTTGATGGCTACACCTTC. Translated: CASTYWGSFDGYTF. V and J are TRBV6-5 and TRBJ1-2; D might be TRBD1 (5 bases). CDR1 and CDR2 from the germline V gene are MNHEY and SVGAGI. The CDR3 extends over 14 amino acids.

This clonotype was seen only a few times. This chain uses TRBV12-5 with TRBJ2-7; 7 bases agree with TRBD1. The length of the CDR3 is 16 residues. J lost 7 bases, V lost 0 bases, and 12 bases had no gene match. The V gene's germline CDR1 is LGHNT and CDR2 FRNRAP. The CDR3 nucleotides are TGTGCTAGTGGTTTGGTCCTGGACAGGACTGTCCGGGAGCAGTACTTC. It translates to CASGLVLDRTVREQYF.

This clonotype was recorded at least ten times. CDR3 nucleotide sequence: TGTGCCAGCAGCCCCGGAAGGCGCTCCTACGAGCAGTACTTC. It yields the protein CASSPGRRSYEQYF. This sequence joins TRBV18 and TRBJ2-7; D is unclear. The CDR3 sequence is 14 residues long. Trimming took off 8 bases at V and 0 bases at J, with 14 bases between the two ends. Germline CDR1 is KGHSH and CDR2 is LQKENI.

This clonotype was observed at least ten times. The J gene is TRBJ1-2, the V gene TRBV6-5; the match to TRBD1 covers 7 bases. V shed 2 bases and J 4 bases; nucleotides not matched to a gene: 7. This CDR3 is 15 amino acids long. In germline, CDR1 is MNHEY, CDR2 SVGAGI. CDR3 bases: TGTGCCAGCAGTTACGCGGGACAGTATACCTATGGCTACACCTTC. Its translation is CASSYAGQYTYGYTF.

This clonotype has only a few counts. This sequence joins TRBV10-3 and TRBJ1-1; D not resolved. The CDR3 consists of 14 residues. Germline V gene sequence: CDR1 ENHRY, CDR2 SYGVKD. Trimming removed 11 bases at V and 0 bases at J, with 16 bases between. The CDR3 nucleotides read TGTGCCTCCTGTAGCGGGTTCATGAACACTGAAGCTTTCTTT. Translation gives CASCSGFMNTEAFF.

This chain joins TRBV6-1 and TRBJ2-3; D might be TRBD2 (6 bases). CDR1 is MNHNS, CDR2 SASEGT, per germline. There are 14 residues in the CDR3. The V end lost 8 bases, the J end lost 1 base, and 13 bases lay between the germline ends. Here the CDR3 DNA reads TGTGCCAGCCGGACTACGGGGCGCACAGATACGCAGTATTTT. Its translation is CASRTTGRTDTQYF.

This clonotype has ten or more counts. The chain links TRBV6-1 to TRBJ1-1; TRBD1 matches 9 bases. Germline lookup yields CDR1 MNHNS and CDR2 SASEGT. J lost 2 bases, V lost 6 bases, and 4 bases had no gene match. The CDR3 runs 14 residues. The CDR3 bases are TGTGCCAGCAGCTGGGACAGGGCAAACACTGAAGCTTTCTTT. It specifies CASSWDRANTEAFF.

Ten or more counts support this clonotype. V usage is TRBV6-2 or TRBV6-3 and J usage is TRBJ2-5; possible D gene TRBD2, 6 bases. V gave up 2 bases and J gave up 1 base, with 8 bases separating them. Germline CDR1 reads MNHEY; CDR2 reads SVGEGT. The length of the CDR3 is 14 residues. CDR3 DNA sequence: TGTGCCAGCAGTTACGGAGGGTTCCAAGAGACCCAGTACTTC. Its protein product is CASSYGGFQETQYF.

This clonotype was detected only a few times. The V call is TRBV3-1, the J call TRBJ1-1; D possibly corresponds to TRBD1 (5 bases). The V end was cut by 3 bases, the J end by 2 bases, with 13 bases between. From germline, CDR1 is LGHDT and CDR2 YNNKEL (reference sequence). The CDR3 runs 15 residues. In DNA form, the CDR3 reads TGTGCCAGCAGCCACCTGGGGGGAATTAACACTGAAGCTTTCTTT. Translation: CASSHLGGINTEAFF.

The chain carries TRBV6-1 and TRBJ1-4; D gene uncertain. V was shortened by 6 bases and J by 2 bases, with 19 bases between the two germline ends. This CDR3 comprises 17 residues. Germline V CDR1 and CDR2: MNHNS, SASEGT. CDR3 nucleotide sequence: TGTGCCAGCAGCAGGACCCCCCCCACTTCGACTAATGAAAAACTGTTTTTT. Translating it yields CASSRTPPTSTNEKLFF.

This clonotype has ten or more counts. The CDR3 loop is CASSSGQGMRGELFF. In DNA, the CDR3 is TGTGCCAGCAGCTCGGGACAGGGCATGCGCGGGGAGCTGTTTTTT. The rearrangement links TRBV7-2 to TRBJ2-2; 9 nucleotides align to TRBD1. The V gene end was trimmed by 4 bases and the J gene end by 7 bases; junction bases not matched to a gene: 7. Germline V CDR1 and CDR2: SGHTA, FQGNSA. The CDR3 spans 15 residues.

Ten or more counts support this clonotype. The chain is built from TRBV3-1 and TRBJ2-1, with D possibly being TRBD2 (6 bases). The CDR3 is 17 residues long. Between the trimmed V and J ends, which lost 3 bases and 7 bases, there was a span of 22 bases. Per the germline V gene, CDR1 is LGHDT and CDR2 is YNNKEL (reference sequence). CDR3 sequence (DNA): TGTGCCAGCAGCCACCTTGGAGGGGTCGGAAGTGGAAATGAGCAGTTCTTC. Its translation: CASSHLGGVGSGNEQFF.

A word on this clonotype: A much larger clone lies one base from this, so it may be a read error. The V and J genes are TRBV28 and TRBJ2-7, with 9 bases lining up with TRBD1. CDR1 and CDR2 (germline): MDHEN, SYDVKM. The CDR3 extends over 15 amino acids. Trimming cost V 2 bases and J 4 bases; bases outside gene matches: 6. Written as DNA, the CDR3 is TGTGCCAGCAGTTTAGGGTTGACAGGGGGGTACGAGCAGTACTTC. Residues: CASSLGLTGGYEQYF.

This clonotype was counted many times. The genes are TRBV5-1 and TRBJ1-1; TRBD1 is a possible D gene (6 bases). This CDR3 region has 15 residues. Germline assignment: CDR1 SGHRS and CDR2 YFSETQ. The V end was cut by 2 bases, the J end by 0 bases, with 11 bases between. The CDR3 nucleotides read TGCGCCAGCAGCTTCGGGACAACCATGAACACTGAAGCTTTCTTT. Its translation: CASSFGTTMNTEAFF.

The chain has TRBV15 and TRBJ1-2; possible D gene TRBD1, 5 bases. Germline V gene data show CDR1 as LNHNV and CDR2 as YYDKDF (reference sequence). V was shortened by 11 bases and J by 4 bases, with 17 bases between the two germline ends. The CDR3 is made up of 13 amino acids. The CDR3 DNA follows: TGTGCCGCCTCCGAAGGGGAGGGCTATGGCTACACCTTC. Protein: CAASEGEGYGYTF.

In its sample, this clonotype was seen many times. The chain combines TRBV2 with TRBJ2-1, with D perhaps given as TRBD1 or TRBD2 (5 bases each). Trimming stripped 4 bases from V and 3 bases from J, with 10 bases between. The CDR3 sequence is 14 residues long. Germline CDR1 and CDR2: SNHLY and FYNNEI. Written as DNA, the CDR3 is TGTGCCAGCAGTGTGTGGGACCGCTACAATGAGCAGTTCTTC. Protein: CASSVWDRYNEQFF. The variable domain in full, with the rest retrieved from reference TRBV2 and TRBJ2-1, is EPEVTQTPSHQVTQMGQEVILRCVPISNHLYFYWYRQILGQKVEFLVSFYNNEISEKSEIFDDQFSVERPDGSNFTLKIRSTKLEDSAMYFCASSVWDRYNEQFFGPGTRLTVL.

This clonotype was seen more than once but under ten times. The chain is built from TRBV6-1 and TRBJ2-3; 10 positions agree with TRBD2. Trimming removed 5 bases from V and 4 bases from J; junction bases left unmatched: 6. Germline CDR1 is MNHNS and CDR2 is SASEGT. This CDR3 has 15 residues. The CDR3: CASSRAGGASDTQYF. The CDR3 DNA sequence: TGTGCCAGCAGTAGAGCGGGGGGGGCTTCAGATACGCAGTATTTT.

This clonotype was found many times. The chain is built from TRBV11-2 and TRBJ1-1; D is unclear. The CDR3 extends over 15 amino acids. With 2 bases removed from V and 7 bases from J, the gap between germline ends came to 17 bases. Germline V CDR1 and CDR2: SGHAT, FQNNGV. The CDR3 is CASSLSKDGEYEAFF. In DNA, the CDR3 is TGTGCCAGCAGCTTAAGTAAGGACGGCGAATATGAAGCTTTCTTT. The full variable domain, completed using reference TRBV11-2 and TRBJ1-1, is EAGVAQSPRYKIIEKRQSVAFWCNPISGHATLYWYQQILGQGPKLLIQFQNNGVVDDSQLPKDRFSAERLKGVDSTLKIQPAKLEDSAVYLCASSLSKDGEYEAFFGQGTRLTVV.

This clonotype was recorded at least ten times. The V call is TRBV12-3 or TRBV12-4, the J call TRBJ1-5, with D tentatively TRBD1 (5 bases). Trimming shortened V by 1 base and J by 3 bases, and 10 bases separated the two germline ends. The CDR3 spans 15 residues. CDR3 sequence: CASSLGEGYNQPQHF. The CDR3 DNA sequence: TGTGCCAGCAGTTTAGGAGAGGGGTACAATCAGCCCCAGCATTTT.

This clonotype occurred many times. V gene TRBV9 combines with J gene TRBJ1-4; no reliable D call. The germline CDR1 and CDR2 sequences are SGDLS and YYNGEE. Trimming took off 0 bases at V and 7 bases at J, with 4 bases between the two ends. This CDR3 comprises 12 residues. The CDR3 DNA follows: TGTGCCAGCAGCGTAGACAGTGAAAAACTGTTTTTT. Its translation: CASSVDSEKLFF.

This clonotype was counted only a few times. The chain recombines TRBV2 with TRBJ1-4; tentatively, D is TRBD1 (5 bases). CDR1 and CDR2 from the germline V gene are SNHLY and FYNNEI. The CDR3 totals 15 residues. The V and J ends lost 2 bases and 3 bases respectively, with 10 bases between them. The DNA of the CDR3 is TGTGCCAGCAGTGAATCTAGGGGCCCTAATGAAAAACTGTTTTTT. This translates into CASSESRGPNEKLFF.

DNA for the CDR3: TGCAGTGCGCGGGGACAGGGAGAAGAGACCCAGTACTTC. It translates to CSARGQGEETQYF. The V and J genes are TRBV20-1 and TRBJ2-5, with 9 bases that match TRBD1. V was clipped by 6 bases and J by 3 bases; unmatched bases: 5. The CDR3 length is 13 residues. CDR1 DFQATT and CDR2 SNEGSKA come from the germline V gene (reference sequence).